This T cell receptor (beta chain) was observed in a study of T cells expressing NK-cell markers. This CDR3 region has 15 residues. Germline assignment: CDR1 MGHRA and CDR2 YSYEKL. TCRdb re-called the 5' RACE reads, yielding one record per CDR3 amino acid sequence without DNA. Reported are approximately 440,000 distinct CDR3 sequences; the ten largest clones contain more than 1.4%. Sequenced sample: blood T cells: a sorted CD56 or NKG2C T cell subset, CD4+ or CD8+ T cells, or bulk PBMC T cells (not recorded which). The genes are TRBV4-1 and TRBJ1-4; TCRdb calls TRBD1, which cannot be checked without DNA. The sequence derives from a woman in her fifties or sixties in good health. The CDR3 region is CASSQGTVDREKLFF.